The rows below give T cell receptor beta chains drawn from one sample of a study of shared clonotypes between healthy human individuals. Here immunoSEQ multiplex PCR was the method, and the copy in TCRdb shows in-frame clones only, minus some. This table has some 2.1 million clones, roughly 95% appearing once. The sample comprised naive CD8+ T cells sorted from blood. The receptor source for this set is a man in his late teens or twenties in good health. CDR3s leave out the opening cysteine and the closing phenylalanine or tryptophan.

v_call cdr3_aa
TRBV10-3 AIQDGTKSYNEQF
TRBV10-1 ASSESRQGTTEAF
TRBV9 ASSVGSGAHNEQF
TRBV2 ASSEAPWNEQF
TRBV19 ASIPGPNQPQH
TRBV27 ASSFFTRTGALEQY
TRBV19 ASRDMNTEAF
TRBV9 ASSVGNSYEQY
TRBV11-2 ASSLEANKHTQY
TRBV7-9 ASLGSNYNEQF
TRBV9 ASSVGSGTYEQY
TRBV29-1 SVEEGREAEAF
TRBV7-9 ASSLLEEVHEQF
TRBV7-2 ASSRSNQPQH
TRBV5-4 ASSLEQGATGYGYT
TRBV4-3 ASSQGGGYEQY
TRBV5-8 ASSLNTEAF
TRBV10-3 AISFLGDSDYGYT
TRBV7-9 ASSSTGVSYEQY
TRBV9 ASSVGGGNSDTQY
TRBV5-6 ASSLDSGIYTDTQY
TRBV6-5 ASSTYNEQF
TRBV20-1 SAEMNTEAF
TRBV5-6 ASSLPRGGADFYNEQF
TRBV4-3 ASSQEDRGSYNEQF
TRBV7-9 ASSRRGEFEAF
TRBV5-6 ASSHSQRGNSYEQY
TRBV30 AWRVGQGPYEQY
TRBV11-2 ASSLDRNHEQY
TRBV5-4 ASSFGTNQETQY
TRBV6-1 ASSPGTAYEQY
TRBV6-1 ASPPDNTGELF
TRBV10-3 AIGGRQHYEQY
TRBV27 ASSSDTLGTEAF
TRBV19 ASSPSRGREQY
TRBV5-4 ASSLRLAETQY
TRBV6-6 ASTPLTGTNEKLF
TRBV11-2 ASSLRGEGGELF
TRBV29-1 SVGQVNQETQY
TRBV5-1 ASSLGGEAF
TRBV5-4 ASSLEDRGYEQY
TRBV13 ASSLVVRPYEQY
TRBV7-9 ASSPDLNEQF
TRBV29-1 SVLPVGPGLAGSYSYNEQF
TRBV30 AWSVLGVNEQF
TRBV19 ASSIGSAAYSGNTIY
TRBV4-1 ASSQGGGMAPEAF
TRBV7-9 ASSLKGQVRGETQY
TRBV4-1 ASSQAAVSYEQY
TRBV4-3 ASSQDGGAGAYTGELF
TRBV30 AWSVLGSIGEQF
TRBV7-8 ASSQLAGGNEQF
TRBV27 ASSLDGGAHGYT
TRBV7-9 ASSLEREGGNTIY